This paragraph covers one T cell receptor beta chain sequence. The CDR3 runs to 16 residues. V shed 5 bases and J 5 bases; nucleotides not matched to a gene: 12. CDR1 and CDR2 (germline): SEHNR, FQNEAQ (reference sequence). Russia was home to the donors, healthy Caucasian individuals aged about 6 to 90. Then a second PCR, running roughly 7 to 11 cycles, was carried out with a sample-barcoded 5' primer and a J-beta primer mix. A template-switch adaptor with 12 random nucleotides tagged each cDNA molecule. TCRdb ran MiXCR on the 5' RACE reads and lists one entry per CDR3 protein. The sample consists of fewer than 1,200,000 distinct CDR3 sequences, approximately 26% of them appearing once. This sample is part of a study of blood T cells in healthy people across ages. Another study also made use of these data, one on T cells of mothers and their children. That study adds: A few healthy Caucasian mothers, along with their six children, were the donors. There were over 8.5 million TCR beta CDR3 reads from each mother and approximately 3 million from each child.

The V gene is TRBV7-9, the J gene TRBJ1-1, with 9 positions matching TRBD1. Sequencing was carried out using blood. The TCR comes from a girl aged 2 to 10 in good health. The CDR3 region has the DNA TGTGCCAGCAGCGACAATACAGGGGGCGCTTATACTGAAGCTTTCTTT. Its protein product is CASSDNTGGAYTEAFF.